The rows below give T cell receptor beta chains drawn from one sample of a study of cytomegalovirus exposure and HLA in healthy donors. The repertoire was sequenced with immunoSEQ multiplex PCR; TCRdb's copy has only in-frame clones and lacks some. Of about 120,000 clones in the sample, approximately 90% were seen once. The material sequenced was PBMCs. All receptors come from a woman under 30 in good health and CMV-seropositive. Each CDR3 is given without its conserved first and last residue.

TRBV5-4	TRBJ2-3	ASSRDFVTDTQY
TRBV11-2	TRBJ2-3	ASSSNSPDTQY
TRBV30	TRBJ2-1	AWTSGSGYEQF
TRBV5-1	TRBJ1-2	ASSLGLEITANYGYT
TRBV5-1	TRBJ2-3	ASRFWSSGASGISTDTQY
TRBV19	TRBJ1-2	ASSIFGGEDGYT
TRBV5-1	TRBJ1-1	ASSPGQPLNTEAF
TRBV19	TRBJ2-2	ASSPTGLVKNTGELF
TRBV7-9	TRBJ1-2	ASSLGNADRGKGYT
TRBV4-2	TRBJ2-1	ASSQDPGGSSYNEQF
TRBV5-4	TRBJ2-1	ASSFGQGNEQF
TRBV19	TRBJ1-1	ASSLTGNMNTEAF
TRBV5-4	TRBJ2-5	ASSEGLAQETQY
TRBV7-9	TRBJ1-2	ASSPRQGVRLGYGYT
TRBV7-9	TRBJ1-2	ASSRRGTNYGYT
TRBV30	TRBJ2-6	AWSPEAGANVLT
TRBV9	TRBJ2-7	ASSPLAVSYEQY
TRBV20-1	TRBJ1-2	SASEGGYT
TRBV6-1	TRBJ1-6	ASSEIWGRKDSPLH
TRBV20-1	TRBJ1-2	SATRGGGYT
TRBV18	TRBJ1-1	ASSPPGRTREAF
TRBV7-9	TRBJ1-4	ASSSRTQPGSEKLF
TRBV6-1	TRBJ1-5	ASSELGGQSNQPQH
TRBV19	TRBJ2-3	ASRQASGAVHTQY